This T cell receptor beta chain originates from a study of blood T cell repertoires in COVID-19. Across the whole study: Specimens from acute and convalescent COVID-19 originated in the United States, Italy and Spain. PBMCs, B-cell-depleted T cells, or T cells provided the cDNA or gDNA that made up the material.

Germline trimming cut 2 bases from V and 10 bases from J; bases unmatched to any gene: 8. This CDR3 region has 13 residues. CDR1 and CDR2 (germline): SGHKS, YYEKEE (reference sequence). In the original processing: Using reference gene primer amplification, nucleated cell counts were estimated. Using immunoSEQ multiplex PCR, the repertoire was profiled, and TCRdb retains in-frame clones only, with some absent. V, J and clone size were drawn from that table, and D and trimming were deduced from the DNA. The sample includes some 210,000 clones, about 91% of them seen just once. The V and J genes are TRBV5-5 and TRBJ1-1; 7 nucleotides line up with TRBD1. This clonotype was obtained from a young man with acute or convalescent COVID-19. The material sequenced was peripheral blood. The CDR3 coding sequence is TGTGCCAGCAGCTTCAAAAACTCAGGGGGAGCTTTCTTT. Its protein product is CASSFKNSGGAFF.